The rows below give T cell receptor beta chains drawn from one sample of a study of CD8+ T cells in alopecia areata. TCRdb keeps only in-frame clones here, not all; method: immunoSEQ multiplex PCR. In the table there are 190,000 or so clones, roughly three fifths of which are singletons. Sequences were derived from CD4+ T cells sorted from blood, sampled at week 4, from a patient treated with tofacitinib. The receptors derive from a human donor with alopecia areata. The CDR3 runs from the conserved cysteine through the conserved F or W. The D gene is left open where the match is weak. A clone size is listed for some rows: how often the clone was seen (once, few, many), or a class if it is expanded.

>NA|TRBV30|TRBJ1-5|NA
CAYADSGDQPQHF
TGTGCCTATGCGGACAGCGGCGATCAGCCCCAGCATTTT
>once|TRBV30|TRBJ1-2|NA
CAWSHWDGHYGYTF
TGTGCCTGGAGCCACTGGGACGGACACTATGGCTACACCTTC
>NA|TRBV4-1|TRBJ2-5|NA
CASSQGQTTARQETQYF
TGCGCCAGCAGCCAAGGGCAGACGACAGCCCGCCAAGAGACCCAGTACTTC
>NA|TRBV7-2|TRBJ2-2|NA
CASSWGRRTGELFF
TGTGCCAGCAGCTGGGGACGGCGCACCGGGGAGCTGTTTTTT
>NA|TRBV27|TRBJ2-1|TRBD1
CASSYRGHEQFF
TGTGCCAGCAGTTACAGGGGCCATGAGCAGTTCTTC
>NA|TRBV6-5|TRBJ2-2|NA
CASSRGANTGELFF
TGTGCCAGCTCTAGAGGAGCGAACACCGGGGAGCTGTTTTTT
>NA|TRBV2|TRBJ1-1|NA
CASRLQGNTEAFF
TGTGCCAGCAGACTACAGGGGAACACTGAAGCTTTCTTT
>NA|TRBV15|TRBJ2-7|TRBD1
CATRRTGGVSEQYF
TGTGCCACCAGAAGGACAGGGGGCGTTTCCGAGCAGTACTTC
>NA|TRBV7-9|TRBJ1-6|NA
CASSHPLGSSPLHF
TGTGCCAGCAGCCACCCCCTAGGGTCTTCACCCCTCCACTTT
>NA|TRBV9|TRBJ2-1|TRBD2
CASSPGLAVYNEQFF
TGTGCCAGCAGCCCAGGACTAGCGGTCTACAATGAGCAGTTCTTC
>once|TRBV9|TRBJ1-2|NA
CASSRDYGYTF
TGTGCCAGCAGCAGGGACTATGGCTACACCTTC
>NA|TRBV4-1|TRBJ2-3|TRBD2
CASSQGSGVTDTQYF
TGCGCCAGCAGCCAAGGGAGCGGGGTCACAGATACGCAGTATTTT
>NA|TRBV18|TRBJ1-1|NA
CASSPGTFEAFF
TGTGCCAGCTCACCTGGGACGTTTGAAGCTTTCTTT
>few|TRBV10-3|TRBJ2-3|NA
CAISDGGRTTDTQYF
TGTGCCATCAGTGACGGCGGGCGAACCACAGATACGCAGTATTTT
>NA|TRBV25-1|TRBJ1-2|NA
CASIAQGTFGYTF
TGTGCCAGCATAGCCCAGGGGACCTTTGGCTACACCTTC
>NA|TRBV28|TRBJ2-3|NA
CASSLPNRNTQYF
TGTGCCAGCAGTTTACCGAACCGGAATACGCAGTATTTT
>NA|TRBV29-1|TRBJ2-7|NA
CSVGGRRSYEQYF
TGCAGCGTTGGGGGCCGACGCTCCTACGAGCAGTACTTC
>NA|TRBV30|TRBJ1-5|TRBD1
CAWNPGQGGNQPQHF
TGTGCCTGGAATCCGGGACAGGGTGGTAATCAGCCCCAGCATTTT
>NA|TRBV2|TRBJ2-5|NA
CASSEARSGLGETQYF
TGTGCCAGCAGTGAAGCGCGGTCGGGGTTGGGAGAGACCCAGTACTTC
>NA|TRBV29-1|TRBJ1-4|NA
CSVDSGGLGKLFF
TGCAGCGTTGATTCGGGGGGATTGGGGAAACTGTTTTTT
>NA|TRBV19|TRBJ2-5|NA
CASSIGRGGVETQYF
TGTGCCAGTAGTATAGGTAGGGGAGGTGTTGAGACCCAGTACTTC
>NA|TRBV23-1|TRBJ1-3|NA
CASSQFTTVGSGNTIYF
TGCGCCAGCAGTCAATTCACTACCGTTGGGTCTGGAAACACCATATATTTT
>NA|TRBV6-1|TRBJ2-4|NA
CASSDQGHHTPLAKNIQYF
TGTGCCAGCAGTGACCAGGGACACCACACTCCCCTAGCCAAAAACATTCAGTACTTC
>NA|TRBV29-1|TRBJ2-5|NA
CSVEGNSQETQYF
TGCAGCGTTGAGGGGAACTCTCAAGAGACCCAGTACTTC
>NA|TRBV11-2|TRBJ1-2|NA
CASSPPLGGYTF
TGTGCCAGCAGCCCGCCGTTGGGTGGCTACACCTTC
>NA|TRBV6-1|TRBJ2-3|TRBD1
CASRTTGRSTDTQYF
TGTGCCAGCAGAACGACAGGGCGTAGCACAGATACGCAGTATTTT
>many|TRBV5-4|TRBJ1-6|TRBD1
CASSGDRDRVGSPLHF
TGTGCCAGCAGCGGGGACCGGGACAGGGTCGGCTCACCCCTCCACTTT
>NA|TRBV7-7|TRBJ2-3|NA
CASSFGGRTDTQYF
TGTGCTAGCAGCTTTGGGGGGCGCACAGATACGCAGTATTTT
>once|TRBV4-1|TRBJ2-7|NA
CASSQEQGYEQYF
TGCGCCAGCAGCCAGGAACAGGGCTACGAGCAGTACTTC
>NA|TRBV27|TRBJ2-7|NA
CASSLGLSLGGSYEQYF
TGTGCCAGCAGTTTAGGACTCAGCCTGGGCGGATCCTACGAGCAGTACTTC
>NA|TRBV5-1|TRBJ1-5|NA
CASSVLGTRTEPQHF
TGCGCCAGCAGCGTCCTGGGGACCCGAACGGAGCCCCAGCATTTT
>NA|TRBV15|TRBJ2-5|NA
CATLGGGPRETQYF
TGTGCCACCTTGGGCGGGGGCCCGAGGGAGACCCAGTACTTC
>few|TRBV7-2|TRBJ2-3|NA
CASSLSGSTDTQYF
TGTGCCAGCAGCTTATCCGGGAGCACAGATACGCAGTATTTT
>NA|TRBV6-6|TRBJ2-5|TRBD2
CASSYSRTSRETQYF
TGTGCCAGCAGTTACTCTAGGACTAGCCGAGAGACCCAGTACTTC
>NA|TRBV14|TRBJ1-2|NA
CASRRRRDTGGYTF
TGTGCCAGCAGGCGTAGGCGGGACACAGGTGGCTACACCTTC
>NA|TRBV18|TRBJ2-2|TRBD1
CASSPTGFGNTGELFF
TGTGCCAGCTCACCGACAGGGTTTGGGAACACCGGGGAGCTGTTTTTT
>NA|TRBV29-1|TRBJ2-7|NA
CSVEEGSSYEQYF
TGCAGCGTTGAAGAAGGGAGCTCCTACGAGCAGTACTTC
>NA|TRBV19|TRBJ2-7|NA
CASSMGAGSSYEQYF
TGTGCCAGTAGTATGGGGGCGGGGAGCTCCTACGAGCAGTACTTC
>NA|TRBV29-1|TRBJ1-5|NA
CSIGDQGQPQHF
TGCAGCATTGGGGATCAAGGTCAGCCCCAGCATTTT
>NA|TRBV11-3|TRBJ2-4|NA
CAGREPKNIQYF
TGCGCCGGCAGGGAGCCCAAAAACATTCAGTACTTC
>NA|TRBV11-2|TRBJ1-2|NA
CASSLAGGPYGYTF
TGTGCCAGCAGCTTAGCGGGGGGACCCTATGGCTACACCTTC
>NA|TRBV6-5|TRBJ2-1|TRBD1
CASSYGDRGYNEQFF
TGTGCCAGCAGTTACGGGGACAGGGGATACAATGAGCAGTTCTTC